The rows below give T cell receptor beta chains drawn from one sample of a study of vaccination and CD4 T cells after COVID-19. For these receptors, no antigen is known. One entry per CDR3 protein results from TCRdb running MiXCR on the PCR reads. Among 5,700 or so distinct CDR3 sequences, about two fifths were seen once, and the ten largest hold around a tenth. Input material: CD4+ T cells from blood, cultured in vitro. The receptors derive from a human donor who had recovered from COVID-19. Both conserved end residues are part of each CDR3. A D gene is named only where the DNA matches it firmly. Size tells how often a clone was seen (once, few, many) or the class of an expanded clone, and some rows leave it out.

J gene: TRBJ2-7
V gene: TRBV6-2/TRBV6-3
clone size: NA
D gene: NA
CDR3 DNA: TGTGCCAGCAGCCCCAACTACGAGCAGTACTTC
CDR3 protein: CASSPNYEQYF

J gene: TRBJ2-5
V gene: TRBV7-2
clone size: NA
D gene: TRBD1
CDR3 DNA: TGTGCCAGCAGCTCCGCGGGGGACAGGGGGACCCAGTACTTC
CDR3 protein: CASSSAGDRGTQYF

J gene: TRBJ1-2
V gene: TRBV29-1
clone size: NA
D gene: NA
CDR3 DNA: TGCAGCGGGGAAACAGGGTTTGGCTACACCTTC
CDR3 protein: CSGETGFGYTF

J gene: TRBJ2-5
V gene: TRBV7-2
clone size: medium-sized
D gene: TRBD2
CDR3 DNA: TGTGCCAGCAGCTTTAGCGGGGCAGAGACCCAGTACTTC
CDR3 protein: CASSFSGAETQYF

J gene: TRBJ1-2
V gene: TRBV20-1
clone size: few
D gene: NA
CDR3 DNA: TGCAGTGCTAGAGATAGTGGCAGGCTCTGGGGCTACACCTTC
CDR3 protein: CSARDSGRLWGYTF

J gene: TRBJ1-1
V gene: TRBV20-1
clone size: NA
D gene: NA
CDR3 DNA: TGCAGTGCTCTGCGGGTACCCACTGAAGCTTTCTTT
CDR3 protein: CSALRVPTEAFF

J gene: TRBJ2-7
V gene: TRBV21-1
clone size: NA
D gene: NA
CDR3 DNA: TGTGCCAGCAGCCTGGGACAGCCTCCCTACGAGCAGTACTTC
CDR3 protein: CASSLGQPPYEQYF

J gene: TRBJ2-7
V gene: TRBV6-1
clone size: NA
D gene: TRBD1
CDR3 DNA: TGTGCCAGCAGTACAACAGGGGGCTACGAGCAGTACTTC
CDR3 protein: CASSTTGGYEQYF

J gene: TRBJ1-1
V gene: TRBV28
clone size: NA
D gene: NA
CDR3 DNA: TGTGCCAGCAGTGGGGGGGCTGAAGCTTTCTTT
CDR3 protein: CASSGGAEAFF

J gene: TRBJ1-2
V gene: TRBV20-1
clone size: large
D gene: NA
CDR3 DNA: TGCAGTGCTAGAATGGTTAGTGGCTACACCTTC
CDR3 protein: CSARMVSGYTF

J gene: TRBJ2-7
V gene: TRBV27
clone size: NA
D gene: NA
CDR3 DNA: TGTGCCAGCAGTTTATTGGCGAGCTCCTACGAGCAGTACTTC
CDR3 protein: CASSLLASSYEQYF

J gene: TRBJ1-2
V gene: TRBV10-3
clone size: few
D gene: TRBD1
CDR3 DNA: TGTGCCATCAGTGAAGGGACAGGGTATGGCTACACCTTC
CDR3 protein: CAISEGTGYGYTF

J gene: TRBJ1-1
V gene: TRBV7-2
clone size: NA
D gene: TRBD1
CDR3 DNA: TGTGCCAGCAGCTCCGACCCATCGACAGGGAAAGCTTTCTTT
CDR3 protein: CASSSDPSTGKAFF

J gene: TRBJ2-7
V gene: TRBV27
clone size: NA
D gene: NA
CDR3 DNA: TGTGCCAGCAGTCCCTGGGGCACCTACGAGCAGTACTTC
CDR3 protein: CASSPWGTYEQYF

J gene: TRBJ1-2
V gene: TRBV7-2
clone size: NA
D gene: TRBD1
CDR3 DNA: TGTGCCAGCACCAAGACAGGGGTGGATGGCTACACCTTC
CDR3 protein: CASTKTGVDGYTF

J gene: TRBJ2-5
V gene: TRBV7-2
clone size: NA
D gene: NA
CDR3 DNA: TGTGCCAGCAGCCATAGCGGCCCTCAAGAGACCCAGTACTTC
CDR3 protein: CASSHSGPQETQYF

J gene: TRBJ2-7
V gene: TRBV2
clone size: NA
D gene: NA
CDR3 DNA: TGTGCCAGCGGGGGCGTCGGAACCTACGAGCAGTACTTC
CDR3 protein: CASGGVGTYEQYF

J gene: TRBJ1-2
V gene: TRBV29-1
clone size: NA
D gene: NA
CDR3 DNA: TGCAGCGTTGAGGGGCAGGGTGGCTACACCTTC
CDR3 protein: CSVEGQGGYTF

J gene: TRBJ1-1
V gene: TRBV5-4
clone size: NA
D gene: TRBD1
CDR3 DNA: TGTGCCAGCAGCAAGGGACAGGGGGTAGGCACTGAAGCTTTCTTT
CDR3 protein: CASSKGQGVGTEAFF

J gene: TRBJ2-5
V gene: TRBV11-1
clone size: NA
D gene: TRBD2
CDR3 DNA: TGTGCCAGCAGCTTAGGCGGGGGGACCCCCCAGTACTTC
CDR3 protein: CASSLGGGTPQYF

J gene: TRBJ2-1
V gene: TRBV20-1
clone size: NA
D gene: NA
CDR3 DNA: TGCAGTGCTAGCCCCCCCAGCGGTATCTACAATGAGCAGTTCTTC
CDR3 protein: CSASPPSGIYNEQFF

J gene: TRBJ2-7
V gene: TRBV20-1
clone size: few
D gene: NA
CDR3 DNA: TGCAGTGCTAGAGACTCACTTACCTACGAGCAGTACTTC
CDR3 protein: CSARDSLTYEQYF

J gene: TRBJ2-5
V gene: TRBV6-2/TRBV6-3
clone size: NA
D gene: NA
CDR3 DNA: TGTGCCAGCGCGGACAGCCGGCGGGGGACCCAGTACTTC
CDR3 protein: CASADSRRGTQYF

J gene: TRBJ1-5
V gene: TRBV7-2
clone size: NA
D gene: TRBD1
CDR3 DNA: TGTGCCAGCAGCTCCACAGGGGTCCCTCAGCCCCAGCATTTT
CDR3 protein: CASSSTGVPQPQHF

J gene: TRBJ2-2
V gene: TRBV27
clone size: NA
D gene: NA
CDR3 DNA: TGTGCCAGCAGTTTAAGTTGGGGGAACACCGGGGAGCTGTTTTTT
CDR3 protein: CASSLSWGNTGELFF

J gene: TRBJ2-5
V gene: TRBV6-1
clone size: NA
D gene: NA
CDR3 DNA: TGTGCCATCTCACGGACAGCCCAGGGGGGGACCCAGTACTTC
CDR3 protein: CAISRTAQGGTQYF

J gene: TRBJ2-1
V gene: TRBV27
clone size: NA
D gene: TRBD1
CDR3 DNA: TGTGCCAGCCCGAAGGGGGCTGCCCAGATCTTC
CDR3 protein: CASPKGAAQIF

J gene: TRBJ1-2
V gene: TRBV10-3
clone size: NA
D gene: NA
CDR3 DNA: TGTGCCATCAGTGAGTCAGGGCAGAGCCGCTATGGCTACACCTTC
CDR3 protein: CAISESGQSRYGYTF

J gene: TRBJ2-7
V gene: TRBV2
clone size: NA
D gene: NA
CDR3 DNA: TGTGCCAGCAGTGTCAGGGGAGGCGAGCAGTACTTC
CDR3 protein: CASSVRGGEQYF

J gene: TRBJ1-2
V gene: TRBV20-1
clone size: medium-sized
D gene: NA
CDR3 DNA: TGCAGTGCGGGAGACCAATATGGCTACACCTTC
CDR3 protein: CSAGDQYGYTF

J gene: TRBJ2-1
V gene: TRBV4-1
clone size: NA
D gene: TRBD1
CDR3 DNA: TGCGCCAGCAGGGACAGGTCCTACAATGAGCAGTTCTTC
CDR3 protein: CASRDRSYNEQFF

J gene: TRBJ1-1
V gene: TRBV15
clone size: few
D gene: NA
CDR3 DNA: TGTGCCAGCCGGTCGGCTGAAGCTTTCTTT
CDR3 protein: CASRSAEAFF

J gene: TRBJ2-7
V gene: TRBV15
clone size: NA
D gene: TRBD1
CDR3 DNA: TGTGCCTCCGGACAGGACCGCTACGAGCAGTACTTC
CDR3 protein: CASGQDRYEQYF

J gene: TRBJ2-7
V gene: TRBV7-2
clone size: NA
D gene: NA
CDR3 DNA: TGTGCCAGCAGCTGGGAGCAGGGCTACGAGCAGTACTTC
CDR3 protein: CASSWEQGYEQYF

J gene: TRBJ2-5
V gene: TRBV7-8
clone size: few
D gene: TRBD1
CDR3 DNA: TGTGCCAGCAGCTTAGACAGGGGGGTCTGGGAGACCCAGTACTTC
CDR3 protein: CASSLDRGVWETQYF

J gene: TRBJ2-7
V gene: TRBV21-1
clone size: NA
D gene: NA
CDR3 DNA: TGTGCCAGCAGCAAATCCCCAGCGGGGGGGCCCTACGAGCAGTACTTC
CDR3 protein: CASSKSPAGGPYEQYF

J gene: TRBJ2-3
V gene: TRBV20-1
clone size: once
D gene: TRBD1
CDR3 DNA: TGCAGTGCTGAAGGGACAGGGGGCTTCACAGATACGCAGTATTTT
CDR3 protein: CSAEGTGGFTDTQYF

J gene: TRBJ1-6
V gene: TRBV7-2
clone size: NA
D gene: NA
CDR3 DNA: TGTGCCAGCAGCTTAGGGATAGGATCACCCCTCCACTTT
CDR3 protein: CASSLGIGSPLHF

J gene: TRBJ2-7
V gene: TRBV29-1
clone size: few
D gene: NA
CDR3 DNA: TGCAGCGTTGTGGGGCCGCCTGGGTCCGAGCAGTACTTC
CDR3 protein: CSVVGPPGSEQYF

J gene: TRBJ2-1
V gene: TRBV20-1
clone size: NA
D gene: TRBD1
CDR3 DNA: TGCAGTGCTAGATCCCCGGGACAGGGGACCACTGAGCAGTTCTTC
CDR3 protein: CSARSPGQGTTEQFF

J gene: TRBJ1-2
V gene: TRBV6-1
clone size: NA
D gene: TRBD1
CDR3 DNA: TGTGCCAGCAGGACGACAGGGAAAACTAACTATGGCTACACCTTC
CDR3 protein: CASRTTGKTNYGYTF

J gene: TRBJ2-5
V gene: TRBV6-2/TRBV6-3
clone size: NA
D gene: NA
CDR3 DNA: TGTGCCAGCAGGACCGGACAGTACCAAGAGACCCAGTACTTC
CDR3 protein: CASRTGQYQETQYF

J gene: TRBJ2-7
V gene: TRBV6-1
clone size: NA
D gene: NA
CDR3 DNA: TGTGCCAGCAGCACGTACTACGAGCAGTACTTC
CDR3 protein: CASSTYYEQYF

J gene: TRBJ1-5
V gene: TRBV20-1
clone size: few
D gene: TRBD1
CDR3 DNA: TGCAGTGCTATGACGGACAGGGGCAATCAGCCCCAGCATTTT
CDR3 protein: CSAMTDRGNQPQHF

J gene: TRBJ1-3
V gene: TRBV28
clone size: once
D gene: TRBD1
CDR3 DNA: TGTGCCAGCAGTTTGGGGACAGGGACGAACACCATATATTTT
CDR3 protein: CASSLGTGTNTIYF

J gene: TRBJ1-1
V gene: TRBV7-2
clone size: NA
D gene: NA
CDR3 DNA: TGTGCCAGCAGCTCCATCATAGGGGGCACTGAAGCTTTCTTT
CDR3 protein: CASSSIIGGTEAFF

J gene: TRBJ1-1
V gene: TRBV20-1
clone size: NA
D gene: TRBD1
CDR3 DNA: TGCAGTGCTTACCACAGGGGAGGAAACACTGAAGCTTTCTTT
CDR3 protein: CSAYHRGGNTEAFF

J gene: TRBJ1-2
V gene: TRBV20-1
clone size: few
D gene: NA
CDR3 DNA: TGCAGTGCTAGAATTTCCTATGGCTACACCTTC
CDR3 protein: CSARISYGYTF

J gene: TRBJ2-7
V gene: TRBV7-2
clone size: NA
D gene: NA
CDR3 DNA: TGTGCCAGCAGCCGTGATGGGGGGTCCTCCTACGAGCAGTACTTC
CDR3 protein: CASSRDGGSSYEQYF